This TCR beta chain was recovered during a study of identical twins. The germline CDR1 and CDR2 sequences are MNHEY and SVGAGI. Trimming cost V 4 bases and J 4 bases; bases outside gene matches: 8. The length of the CDR3 is 15 residues. Overall study results and limits: For cord blood, abundant beta clonotypes had fewer insertions, unlike memory repertoires, which showed none. The conclusions drew on cross-sectional statistical analysis instead of tracking the same donors.

TCRdb re-analysed the 5' RACE reads in MiXCR, keeping a single row per CDR3 protein. This table holds about 790,000 distinct CDR3 sequences, roughly 18% found once. On this clonotype itself: No antigen is known for it.

These data are also associated with another study on T cells expressing NK-cell markers. From that second work: One of eight sequenced donors was HCMV-seronegative; the other seven were seropositive. Where a handful of donors were concerned, these clonotypes also led the CD3+CD56-NKG2C+ fraction.

This sequence was found in a young woman in good health. Sequencing was done on a sample of PBMCs. The rearrangement joins TRBV6-5 to TRBJ2-7, with TRBD2 identical over 9 bases. Here the CDR3 reads CASSSRTSVIYEQYF. The CDR3 bases are TGTGCCAGCAGTTCTCGGACTAGCGTAATATACGAGCAGTACTTC.